The clone carrying this T cell receptor beta chain has at least ten counts. The ends were cut back, 0 bases at V and 2 bases at J, with 10 bases in the middle. Germline CDR1 and CDR2: SGHRS and YFSETQ. The length of the CDR3 is 15 residues. A single record per CDR3 protein comes from TCRdb applying MiXCR to the 5' RACE reads. Here the sample spans some 600,000 distinct CDR3 sequences, about 17% being singletons. The sample originates from a study of T cells after yellow fever vaccination. The V call is TRBV5-1, the J call TRBJ2-3; TRBD1 is a possible D gene (6 bases). The sequence was obtained from a man younger than 35 who received the YFV17D yellow fever vaccine. The material sequenced was PBMCs, taken 4 to 6 days after the first yellow fever vaccination. The CDR3 DNA follows: TGCGCCAGCAGCTTGGGAGGGACATCCACAGATACGCAGTATTTT. Translation: CASSLGGTSTDTQYF.